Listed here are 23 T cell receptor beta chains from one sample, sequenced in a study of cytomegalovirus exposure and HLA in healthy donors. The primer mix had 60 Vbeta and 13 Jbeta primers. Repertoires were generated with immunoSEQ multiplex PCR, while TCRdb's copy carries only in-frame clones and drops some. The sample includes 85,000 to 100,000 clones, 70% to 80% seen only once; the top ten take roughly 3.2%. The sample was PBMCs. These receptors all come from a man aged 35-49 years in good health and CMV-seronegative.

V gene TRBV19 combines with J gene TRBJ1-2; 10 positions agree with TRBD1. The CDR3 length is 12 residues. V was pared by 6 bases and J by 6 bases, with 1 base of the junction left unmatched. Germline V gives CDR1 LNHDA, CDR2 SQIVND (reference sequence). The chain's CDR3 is CASSGTGDGYTF. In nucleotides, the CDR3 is TGTGCCAGTAGCGGGACAGGGGATGGCTACACCTTC.

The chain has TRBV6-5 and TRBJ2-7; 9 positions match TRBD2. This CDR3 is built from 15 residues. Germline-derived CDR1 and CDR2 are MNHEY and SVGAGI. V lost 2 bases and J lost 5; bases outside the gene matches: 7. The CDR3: CASSYGGGGAHEQYF. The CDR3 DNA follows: TGTGCCAGCAGTTACGGGGGCGGGGGGGCTCACGAGCAGTACTTC.

The CDR3 reads CASSLASGKLNYGYTF. DNA of the CDR3: TGTGCCAGCAGCTTAGCCTCAGGGAAGCTAAACTATGGCTACACCTTC. This chain connects TRBV7-2 to TRBJ1-2; the D gene is possibly TRBD1 (5 bases). Germline loops: CDR1 SGHTA, CDR2 FQGNSA. V was pared by 0 bases and J by 2 bases, with 13 bases between. The length of the CDR3 is 16 residues.

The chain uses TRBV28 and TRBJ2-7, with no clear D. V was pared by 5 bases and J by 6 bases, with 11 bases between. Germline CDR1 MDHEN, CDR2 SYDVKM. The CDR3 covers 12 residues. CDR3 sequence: CASSAPRSEQYF. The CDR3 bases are TGTGCCAGCAGTGCCCCTCGGAGCGAGCAGTACTTC.

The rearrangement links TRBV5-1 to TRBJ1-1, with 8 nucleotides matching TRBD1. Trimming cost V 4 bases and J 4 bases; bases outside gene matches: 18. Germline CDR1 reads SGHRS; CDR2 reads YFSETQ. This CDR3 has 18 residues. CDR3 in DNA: TGCGCCAGCAGCCGGCTCGCCGGGACAGGAGGCATGAGCACTGAAGCTTTCTTT. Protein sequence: CASSRLAGTGGMSTEAFF.

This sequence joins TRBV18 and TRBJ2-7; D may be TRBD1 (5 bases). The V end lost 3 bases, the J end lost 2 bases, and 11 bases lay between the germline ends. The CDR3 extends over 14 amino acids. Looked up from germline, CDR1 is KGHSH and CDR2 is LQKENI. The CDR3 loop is CASSPLDRTYEQYF. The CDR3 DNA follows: TGTGCCAGCTCACCCCTCGACAGAACCTACGAGCAGTACTTC.

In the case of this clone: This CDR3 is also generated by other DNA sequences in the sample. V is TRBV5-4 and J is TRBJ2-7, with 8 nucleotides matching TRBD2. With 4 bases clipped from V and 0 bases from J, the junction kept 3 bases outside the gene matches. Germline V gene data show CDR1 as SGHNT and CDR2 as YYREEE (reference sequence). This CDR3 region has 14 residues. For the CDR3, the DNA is TGTGCCAGCAGCCCGGGGGGGAGCTCCTACGAGCAGTACTTC. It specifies CASSPGGSSYEQYF.

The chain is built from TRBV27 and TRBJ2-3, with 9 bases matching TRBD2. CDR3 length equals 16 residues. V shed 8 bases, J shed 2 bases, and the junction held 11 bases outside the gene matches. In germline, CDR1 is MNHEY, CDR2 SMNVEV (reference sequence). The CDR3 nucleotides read TGTGCCAGCGCCCGGCGGGGCGGGGGGGCCACAGATACGCAGTATTTT. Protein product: CASARRGGGATDTQYF.

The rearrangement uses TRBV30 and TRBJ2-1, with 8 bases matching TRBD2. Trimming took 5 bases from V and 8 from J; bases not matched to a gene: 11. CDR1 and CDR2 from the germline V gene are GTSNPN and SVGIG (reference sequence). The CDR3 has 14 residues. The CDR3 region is CAWASYGRADEQFF. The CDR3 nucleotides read TGTGCCTGGGCGTCTTACGGGAGGGCCGATGAGCAGTTCTTC.

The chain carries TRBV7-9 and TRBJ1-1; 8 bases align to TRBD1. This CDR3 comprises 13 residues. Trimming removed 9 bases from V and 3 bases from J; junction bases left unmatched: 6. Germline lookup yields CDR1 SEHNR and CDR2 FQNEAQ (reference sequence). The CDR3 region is CASNLQGDTEAFF. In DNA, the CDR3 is TGTGCCAGTAATCTACAGGGGGACACTGAAGCTTTCTTT.

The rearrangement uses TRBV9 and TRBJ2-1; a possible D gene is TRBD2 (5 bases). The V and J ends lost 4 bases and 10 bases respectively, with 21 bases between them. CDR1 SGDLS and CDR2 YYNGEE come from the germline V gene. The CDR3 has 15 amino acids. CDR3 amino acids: CASSQTVALTAEQFF. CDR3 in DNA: TGTGCCAGCAGCCAGACCGTAGCGCTGACCGCGGAGCAGTTCTTC.

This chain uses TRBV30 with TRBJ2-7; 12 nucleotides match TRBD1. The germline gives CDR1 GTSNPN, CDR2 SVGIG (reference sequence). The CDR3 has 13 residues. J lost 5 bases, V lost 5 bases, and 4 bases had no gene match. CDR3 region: CAWRDRGRDEQYF. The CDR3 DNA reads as TGTGCCTGGCGGGACAGGGGGCGCGACGAGCAGTACTTC.

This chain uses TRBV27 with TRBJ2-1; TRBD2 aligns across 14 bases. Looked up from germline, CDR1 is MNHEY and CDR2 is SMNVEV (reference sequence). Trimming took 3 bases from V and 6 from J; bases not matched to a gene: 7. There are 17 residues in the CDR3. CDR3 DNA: TGTGCCAGCAGTTTCAGACTAGCGGGAGGGGAGACCAATGAGCAGTTCTTC. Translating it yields CASSFRLAGGETNEQFF.

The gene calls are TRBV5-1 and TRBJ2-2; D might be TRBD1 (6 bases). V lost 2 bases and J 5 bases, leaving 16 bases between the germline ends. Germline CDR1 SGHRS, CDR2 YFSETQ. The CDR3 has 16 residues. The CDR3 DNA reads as TGCGCCAGCAGCTTCTCTGGCAGGGGACATACCGGGGAGCTGTTTTTT. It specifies CASSFSGRGHTGELFF.

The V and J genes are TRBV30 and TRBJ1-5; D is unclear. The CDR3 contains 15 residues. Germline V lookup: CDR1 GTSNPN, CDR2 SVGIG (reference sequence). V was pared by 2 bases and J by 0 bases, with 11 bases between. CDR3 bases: TGTGCCTGGAGTTCACAGAGCTTTAGCAATCAGCCCCAGCATTTT. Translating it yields CAWSSQSFSNQPQHF.

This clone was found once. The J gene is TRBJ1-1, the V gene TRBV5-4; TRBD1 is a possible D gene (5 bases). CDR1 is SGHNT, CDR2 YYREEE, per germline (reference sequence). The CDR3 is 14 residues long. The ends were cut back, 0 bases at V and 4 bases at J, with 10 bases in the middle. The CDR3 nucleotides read TGTGCCAGCAGCTTGGAAAGGAGGGGCACTGAAGCTTTCTTT. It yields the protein CASSLERRGTEAFF.

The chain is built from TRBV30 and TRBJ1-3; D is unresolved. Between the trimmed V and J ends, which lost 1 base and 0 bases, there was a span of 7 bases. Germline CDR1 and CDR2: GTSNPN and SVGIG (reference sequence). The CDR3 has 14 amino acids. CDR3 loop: CAWSERASGNTIYF. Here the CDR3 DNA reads TGTGCCTGGAGTGAGAGGGCCTCTGGAAACACCATATATTTT. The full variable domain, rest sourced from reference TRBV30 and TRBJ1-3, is SQTIHQWPATLVQPVGSPLSLECTVEGTSNPNLYWYRQAAGRGLQLLFYSVGIGQISSEVPQNLSASRPQDRQFILSSKKLLLSDSGFYLCAWSERASGNTIYFGEGSWLTVV.

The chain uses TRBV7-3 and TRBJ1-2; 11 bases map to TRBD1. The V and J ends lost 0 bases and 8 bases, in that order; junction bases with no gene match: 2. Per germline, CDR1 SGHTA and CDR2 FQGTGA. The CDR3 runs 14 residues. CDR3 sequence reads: CASSLTGQGEGYTF. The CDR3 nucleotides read TGTGCCAGCAGCTTAACGGGACAGGGGGAAGGCTACACCTTC. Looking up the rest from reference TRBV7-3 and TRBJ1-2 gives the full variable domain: GAGVSQTPSNKVTEKGKYVELRCDPISGHTALYWYRQSLGQGPEFLIYFQGTGAADDSGLPNDRFFAVRPEGSVSTLKIQRTERGDSAVYLCASSLTGQGEGYTFGSGTRLTVV.

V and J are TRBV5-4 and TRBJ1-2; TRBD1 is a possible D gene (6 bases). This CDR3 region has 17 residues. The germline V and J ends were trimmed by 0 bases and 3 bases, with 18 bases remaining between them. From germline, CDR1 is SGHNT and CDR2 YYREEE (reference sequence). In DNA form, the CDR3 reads TGTGCCAGCAGCTTGGAATGGGGGCAGGAGGAGGACTATGGCTACACCTTC. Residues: CASSLEWGQEEDYGYTF.

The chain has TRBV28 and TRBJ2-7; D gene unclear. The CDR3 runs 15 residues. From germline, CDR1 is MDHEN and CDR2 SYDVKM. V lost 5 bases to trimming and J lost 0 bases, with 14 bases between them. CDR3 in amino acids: CASSPNRVPSYEQYF. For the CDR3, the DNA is TGTGCCAGCAGTCCCAACAGAGTTCCCTCCTACGAGCAGTACTTC.

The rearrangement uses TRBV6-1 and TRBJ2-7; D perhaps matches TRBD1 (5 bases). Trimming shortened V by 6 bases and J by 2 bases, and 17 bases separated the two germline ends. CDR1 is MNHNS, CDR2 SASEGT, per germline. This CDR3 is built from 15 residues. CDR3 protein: CASRNTPQGTYEQYF. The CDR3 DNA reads TGTGCCAGCAGGAACACCCCGCAGGGTACCTACGAGCAGTACTTC.

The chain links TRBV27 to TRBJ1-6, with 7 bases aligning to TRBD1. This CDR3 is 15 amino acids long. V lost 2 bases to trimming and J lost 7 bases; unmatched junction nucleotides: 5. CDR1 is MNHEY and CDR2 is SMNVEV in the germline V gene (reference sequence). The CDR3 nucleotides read TGTGCCAGCAGTTTAGCCCGGGACAGAAATTCACCCCTCCACTTT. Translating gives CASSLARDRNSPLHF.

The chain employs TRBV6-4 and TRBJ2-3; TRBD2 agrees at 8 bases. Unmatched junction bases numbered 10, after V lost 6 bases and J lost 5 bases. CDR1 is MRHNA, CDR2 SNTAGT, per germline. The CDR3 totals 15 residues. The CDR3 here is CASSSGGLTGDTQYF. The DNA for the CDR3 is TGTGCCAGCAGCTCGGGGGGGTTAACGGGAGATACGCAGTATTTT.